This entry lists 18 T cell receptor beta chains sequenced from one sample in a study of blood T cells in healthy people across ages. The authors ran a second PCR of roughly 6 to 11 cycles using a sample-barcoded 5' primer and a J-beta primer mix. TCRdb reprocessed the 5' RACE reads via MiXCR and lists one record per CDR3 protein. This sample has over a million distinct CDR3 sequences, with approximately 60% found just once. Sequencing was performed on blood. The receptors originated from a man between 18 and 29 years old in good health.

The gene calls are TRBV25-1 and TRBJ1-2; D is unresolved. The ends were cut back, 0 bases at V and 7 bases at J, with 9 bases in the middle. The CDR3 has 13 residues. Germline lookup yields CDR1 MGHDK and CDR2 SYGVNS. CDR3 sequence: CASSEYKWSGYTF. CDR3 sequence (DNA): TGTGCCAGCAGTGAATATAAGTGGTCTGGCTACACCTTC.

The genes are TRBV20-1 and TRBJ2-3; D remains ambiguous. The germline V gene has CDR1 DFQATT and CDR2 SNEGSKA (reference sequence). The CDR3 has 15 amino acids. V lost 3 bases, J lost 2 bases, and 15 bases lay in between. CDR3 amino acids: CSASTATVPTDTQYF. The CDR3 DNA is TGCAGTGCTAGTACGGCTACCGTACCCACAGATACGCAGTATTTT.

This chain links TRBV11-2 with TRBJ2-7, with TRBD1 as a possible D gene (6 bases). Germline V gene lookup returns CDR1 SGHAT and CDR2 FQNNGV. The V and J ends lost 5 bases and 2 bases respectively, with 16 bases between them. The CDR3 length is 15 residues. In nucleotides, the CDR3 is TGTGCCAGCAGCCCCACCGGGACAATTACCTACGAGCAGTACTTC. This sequence encodes CASSPTGTITYEQYF.

The genes are TRBV11-3 and TRBJ2-5, with a tentative D call TRBD1 (6 bases). The J call could be wrong; TRBJ2-7 is a better fit for the DNA end. Germline V gene sequence: CDR1 SGHNT, CDR2 YENEEA. The CDR3 consists of 14 residues. CDR3: CASSISGTRSEQYF. In DNA form, the CDR3 reads TGTGCCAGCAGCATTTCCGGGACAAGAAGCGAGCAGTACTTC.

The chain links TRBV12-3 or TRBV12-4 to TRBJ2-1; maybe TRBD2 (6 bases). V was trimmed by 2 bases and J by 7 bases, leaving 15 bases between them. The CDR3 has 15 amino acids. The CDR3 here is CASSLSRDPWNEQFF. CDR3 DNA sequence: TGTGCCAGCAGTTTATCGCGGGACCCCTGGAATGAGCAGTTCTTC.

This clonotype was counted only a few times. The CDR3 nucleotides read TGCAGTGCAAAGACTAGCGGGAGTTACGAGCAGTACTTC. Its translation: CSAKTSGSYEQYF. The chain has TRBV20-1 and TRBJ2-5; 12 bases align to TRBD2. TRBJ2-7 matches the DNA end more closely, so the J call is doubtful. The CDR3 spans 13 residues. CDR1 and CDR2 (germline): DFQATT, SNEGSKA (reference sequence).

This clonotype came up a few times. The chain uses TRBV25-1 and TRBJ2-7; 8 bases fit TRBD1. Germline assignment: CDR1 MGHDK and CDR2 SYGVNS. The trim removed 3 bases at V and 10 bases at J, leaving 17 bases unmatched. The CDR3 has 16 residues. The CDR3 DNA reads as TGTGCCAGCAGTGATCCTGCAGGGGGCCGCCCTTCGGACCAGTACTTC. This sequence encodes CASSDPAGGRPSDQYF.

The chain has TRBV12-3 or TRBV12-4 and TRBJ2-5; D might be TRBD2 (7 bases). V was clipped by 2 bases and J by 3 bases, with 13 bases between them. The CDR3 loop spans 15 amino acids. The CDR3 coding sequence is TGTGCCAGCAGTTTATATCAGGGGAGGGAAGAGACCCAGTACTTC. Translation: CASSLYQGREETQYF.

This clonotype was observed once. This chain joins TRBV20-1 and TRBJ2-3; 14 bases agree with TRBD2. The CDR3 loop spans 16 amino acids. V was pared by 5 bases and J by 6 bases, with 10 bases of the junction left unmatched. Germline V CDR1 and CDR2: DFQATT, SNEGSKA (reference sequence). The CDR3 loop reads CSAEWGLAGEGDTQYF. The CDR3 region has the DNA TGCAGTGCTGAATGGGGACTAGCGGGGGAGGGTGATACGCAGTATTTT.

The V gene is TRBV5-1, the J gene TRBJ2-5, with 11 nucleotides matching TRBD2. Germline V gene sequence: CDR1 SGHRS, CDR2 YFSETQ. This CDR3 has 16 amino acids. J was trimmed by 3 bases and V by 0 bases; bases with no gene match: 4. The CDR3, as DNA: TGCGCCAGCAGCTTGGGGACTAGCGGGTGGAAAGAGACCCAGTACTTC. Encoded protein: CASSLGTSGWKETQYF.

In this sample, this clonotype turned up once. The rearrangement links TRBV18 to TRBJ1-2; D is undetermined. The CDR3 contains 15 residues. V gave up 4 bases and J gave up 0 bases, with 12 bases separating them. Germline assignment: CDR1 KGHSH and CDR2 LQKENI. The CDR3 DNA sequence: TGTGCCAGCTCACTGGCAGACATTACTAACTATGGCTACACCTTC. Translating it yields CASSLADITNYGYTF. Full variable domain (rest looked up from reference TRBV18 and TRBJ1-2): NAGVMQNPRHLVRRRGQEARLRCSPMKGHSHVYWYRQLPEEGLKFMVYLQKENIIDESGMPKERFSAEFPKEGPSILRIQQVVRGDSAAYFCASSLADITNYGYTFGSGTRLTVV.

The chain recombines TRBV11-2 with TRBJ2-7; D not certain. Germline CDR1 and CDR2: SGHAT and FQNNGV. V shed 5 bases and J shed 3 bases, with 11 bases lying between them. The CDR3 has 13 amino acids. DNA of the CDR3: TGTGCCAGCAGCCCAAGACATGACTACGAGCAGTACTTC. Amino acids: CASSPRHDYEQYF.

The V gene is TRBV7-9, the J gene TRBJ2-2; 8 positions match TRBD1. The J segment lost 3 bases and the V segment lost 5 bases, leaving 11 bases of the junction unmatched. In germline, CDR1 is SEHNR, CDR2 FQNEAQ (reference sequence). CDR3 length equals 17 residues. This chain's CDR3 is CASSPTPGTGYTGELFF. As DNA, the CDR3 is TGTGCCAGCAGCCCAACCCCCGGGACAGGATACACCGGGGAGCTGTTTTTT.

This clonotype was counted only a few times. DNA for the CDR3: TGTGCCAGCAGCTTAAAGGGAAGAGAGACCCAGTACTTC. Translated: CASSLKGRETQYF. This sequence joins TRBV13 and TRBJ2-5; D ambiguous. In germline, CDR1 is PRHDT, CDR2 FYEKMQ (reference sequence). This CDR3 contains 13 residues. Trimming shortened V by 2 bases and J by 4 bases, and 8 bases separated the two germline ends.

The genes are TRBV7-9 and TRBJ2-4; 11 positions match TRBD1. The J call may not be correct, given that the DNA end is closer to TRBJ2-7. The CDR3 contains 15 residues. Germline V lookup: CDR1 SEHNR, CDR2 FQNEAQ (reference sequence). The CDR3, as DNA: TGTGCCAGCAGCTACGGACAGGGGGCGTTCGACGAGCAGTACTTC. This encodes CASSYGQGAFDEQYF.

Ten or more counts support this clonotype. The J gene is TRBJ2-5, the V gene TRBV7-9; D is perhaps TRBD2 (5 bases). The CDR3 spans 16 residues. With 1 base removed from V and 4 bases from J, the gap between germline ends came to 16 bases. The germline V gene encodes CDR1 SEHNR and CDR2 FQNEAQ (reference sequence). The CDR3 DNA follows: TGTGCCAGCAGCTTAGATGGAGGCAGCGTGAGAGAGACCCAGTACTTC. Translating gives CASSLDGGSVRETQYF.

The chain is built from TRBV29-1 and TRBJ1-1; D is uncertain. This CDR3 contains 14 residues. Trimming cost V 4 bases and J 5 bases, with 17 bases left between them. Per the germline V gene, CDR1 is SQVTM and CDR2 is ANQGSEA. The CDR3 DNA is TGCAGCGTTGGCGGGCCAAAAGGTGAAACTGAAGCTTTCTTT. Its protein product is CSVGGPKGETEAFF. The full variable domain, completed using reference TRBV29-1 and TRBJ1-1, is SAVISQKPSRDICQRGTSLTIQCQVDSQVTMMFWYRQQPGQSLTLIATANQGSEATYESGFVIDKFPISRPNLTFSTLTVSNMSPEDSSIYLCSVGGPKGETEAFFGQGTRLTVV.

This chain joins TRBV12-3 or TRBV12-4 and TRBJ1-6; 7 bases align to TRBD1. The CDR3 has 15 amino acids. V shed 6 bases and J 8 bases; nucleotides not matched to a gene: 10. Here the CDR3 reads CASSPSGGSDSPLHF. The DNA for the CDR3 is TGTGCCAGCAGCCCTTCAGGGGGTTCGGATTCACCCCTCCACTTT.